A single sample gave rise to the 28 T cell receptor beta chains below, sequenced in a study of Tregs in tolerant kidney transplant recipients. Recipients received nonmyeloablative bone marrow transplants from related graft donors, with transient mixed chimerism. TCRdb keeps only in-frame clones here, not all; method: immunoSEQ multiplex PCR. The table has roughly 80,000 clones, roughly nine tenths seen once; the top ten hold roughly 1.4%. The sequences come from CD4+ T cells from blood (PBMCs), collected 24 months after the transplant. Receptors were obtained from a human patient who received a combined kidney and bone marrow transplant. The T cells may come from the graft donor.

Written as DNA, the CDR3 is TGTGCCAGCAAAAAGGGGTGGAGGGTTAGCACAGATACGCAGTATTTT. This gives the protein CASKKGWRVSTDTQYF. This chain links TRBV2 with TRBJ2-3; a possible D gene is TRBD2 (6 bases). CDR3 length: 16 amino acids. Germline CDR1 reads SNHLY; CDR2 reads FYNNEI. The V and J ends lost 7 bases and 0 bases respectively, with 17 bases between them.

This sequence joins TRBV4-3 and TRBJ2-3; 9 nucleotides align to TRBD1. The V and J ends lost 3 bases and 2 bases, in that order; junction bases with no gene match: 9. There are 17 residues in the CDR3. The germline V gene has CDR1 LGHNA and CDR2 YSLEER. CDR3 bases: TGCGCCAGCAGCCATTCGCCCGGGACAGGGATCACAGATACGCAGTATTTT. This translates into CASSHSPGTGITDTQYF.

This clone turned up a few times. The chain recombines TRBV10-1 with TRBJ2-2; D is possibly TRBD2 (6 bases). Germline V lookup: CDR1 WNHNN, CDR2 SYGVQD (reference sequence). The germline V and J ends were trimmed by 3 bases and 0 bases, with 14 bases remaining between them. CDR3 length: 17 residues. The CDR3 sequence is CASSDRLEVSNTGELFF. The CDR3 nucleotides read TGCGCCAGCAGTGACCGACTAGAGGTGTCGAACACCGGGGAGCTGTTTTTT.

The chain carries TRBV6-4 and TRBJ2-3; D call uncertain. The germline CDR1 and CDR2 sequences are MRHNA and SNTAGT. The ends were cut back, 5 bases at V and 6 bases at J, with 18 bases in the middle. The length of the CDR3 is 15 residues. CDR3 loop: CASSSSSYLGDTQYF. Written as DNA, the CDR3 is TGTGCCAGCAGTTCCTCCTCCTACCTCGGGGATACGCAGTATTTT.

V gene TRBV9 combines with J gene TRBJ2-3, with D perhaps matching TRBD2 (5 bases). The CDR3 sequence is 14 residues long. The V gene's germline CDR1 is SGDLS and CDR2 YYNGEE. The germline V and J ends were trimmed by 0 bases and 3 bases, with 8 bases remaining between them. CDR3 in DNA: TGTGCCAGCAGCGTAGACCTAGCAACAGATACGCAGTATTTT. Amino acids: CASSVDLATDTQYF.

The chain is built from TRBV30 and TRBJ2-7, with D possibly matching TRBD2 (6 bases). The CDR3 consists of 14 residues. The germline gives CDR1 GTSNPN, CDR2 SVGIG (reference sequence). CDR3 DNA: TGTGCTTCGAATCGGGGGATAAAGGGCTACGAGCAGTACTTC. Translated, it gives CASNRGIKGYEQYF. Filled out from reference TRBV30 and TRBJ2-7, the complete variable domain reads SQTIHQWPATLVQPVGSPLSLECTVEGTSNPNLYWYRQAAGRGLQLLFYSVGIGQISSEVPQNLSASRPQDRQFILSSKKLLLSDSGFYLCASNRGIKGYEQYFGPGTRLTVT.

V gene TRBV7-8 combines with J gene TRBJ1-1; TRBD1 matches 7 bases. Germline lookup yields CDR1 SGHVS and CDR2 FQNEAQ. Trimming cost V 3 bases and J 0 bases; bases outside gene matches: 7. The CDR3 contains 16 residues. This CDR3 reads CASSLRDRAMNTEAFF. The CDR3 bases are TGTGCCAGCAGCTTGAGGGACAGAGCCATGAACACTGAAGCTTTCTTT.

The chain joins TRBV18 to TRBJ1-1; D not resolved. Germline V gives CDR1 KGHSH, CDR2 LQKENI. The CDR3 has 15 amino acids. The V and J ends lost 3 bases and 0 bases respectively, with 11 bases between them. CDR3: CASSPSLSMNTEAFF. The CDR3 DNA is TGTGCCAGCTCACCCTCGCTATCCATGAACACTGAAGCTTTCTTT.

The V gene is TRBV11-3, the J gene TRBJ2-5, with TRBD1 matching over 7 bases. CDR1 is SGHNT, CDR2 YENEEA, per germline. With 5 bases clipped from V and 4 bases from J, the junction kept 7 bases outside the gene matches. CDR3 size: 14 residues. The CDR3 region has the DNA TGTGCCAGCAGCCCTGACAGGGTTGTAGAGACCCAGTACTTC. Protein product: CASSPDRVVETQYF.

The chain couples TRBV30 to TRBJ1-2; D is ambiguous. The CDR3 sequence is 13 residues long. Germline values: CDR1 GTSNPN, CDR2 SVGIG (reference sequence). The V end was cut by 5 bases, the J end by 6 bases, with 16 bases between. CDR3 protein: CAWENVGVNGYTF. DNA of the CDR3: TGTGCCTGGGAAAACGTCGGGGTGAATGGCTACACCTTC.

The chain recombines TRBV4-3 with TRBJ2-1; no firm D call. Trimming took off 2 bases at V and 3 bases at J, with 11 bases between the two ends. CDR1 and CDR2 from the germline V gene are LGHNA and YSLEER. The CDR3 totals 15 residues. The CDR3 is CASSQSHSNYNEQFF. The CDR3 DNA is TGCGCCAGCAGCCAATCTCACAGTAACTACAATGAGCAGTTCTTC.

The chain uses TRBV7-2 and TRBJ2-5; 9 bases fit TRBD1. Germline V gene lookup returns CDR1 SGHTA and CDR2 FQGNSA. The CDR3 loop spans 15 amino acids. V shed 6 bases and J 1 base; nucleotides not matched to a gene: 6. CDR3 sequence: CASRTPGQGQETQYF. CDR3 DNA: TGTGCCAGCAGGACCCCGGGACAGGGCCAAGAGACCCAGTACTTC.

The rearrangement links TRBV15 to TRBJ2-3; a possible D gene is TRBD2 (5 bases). The V end was cut by 0 bases, the J end by 0 bases, with 10 bases between. The CDR3 loop spans 16 amino acids. Germline CDR1 is LNHNV and CDR2 is YYDKDF (reference sequence). The CDR3 sequence is CATSRDSATSTDTQYF. The DNA for the CDR3 is TGTGCCACCAGCAGAGATAGCGCGACTAGCACAGATACGCAGTATTTT.

CDR3 sequence reads: CASSSGTPSYNEQFF. DNA of the CDR3: TGTGCCAGCAGCTCAGGGACTCCGTCCTACAATGAGCAGTTCTTC. The chain combines TRBV2 with TRBJ2-1; weak D call: TRBD2 (6 bases). Trimming cost V 6 bases and J 1 base, with 13 bases left between them. The CDR3 runs to 15 residues. CDR1 is SNHLY and CDR2 is FYNNEI in the germline V gene.

The rearrangement uses TRBV4-1 and TRBJ2-3; D gene ambiguous. Germline assignment: CDR1 MGHRA and CDR2 YSYEKL. The CDR3 totals 18 residues. Trimming removed 3 bases at V and 0 bases at J, with 19 bases between. The CDR3 DNA reads as TGCGCCAGCAGCCAGGAGCGAATCAAGGATGTGAGCACAGATACGCAGTATTTT. Residues: CASSQERIKDVSTDTQYF.

The chain uses TRBV12-5 and TRBJ1-5; the match to TRBD1 covers 9 bases. Per germline, CDR1 LGHNT and CDR2 FRNRAP. CDR3 size: 18 residues. The J segment lost 6 bases and the V segment lost 2 bases, leaving 14 bases of the junction unmatched. CDR3 sequence (DNA): TGTGCTAGTGGTTTGATCCTACCTCAACAGGGGGCGGCTCAGCCCCAGCATTTT. Amino acids: CASGLILPQQGAAQPQHF. Complete variable domain (other parts from reference TRBV12-5 and TRBJ1-5): DARVTQTPRHKVTEMGQEVTMRCQPILGHNTVFWYRQTMMQGLELLAYFRNRAPLDDSGMPKDRFSAEMPDATLATLKIQPSEPRDSAVYFCASGLILPQQGAAQPQHFGDGTRLSIL.

Of note for this clone: One end of the junction is discordant with germline, which a read error may explain. The rearrangement joins TRBV4-1 to TRBJ1-6; D not resolved. The germline V gene has CDR1 MGHRA and CDR2 YSYEKL. The CDR3 loop spans 17 amino acids. The CDR3 reads CASGQVSTLGLASPLHF. In nucleotides, the CDR3 is TGCGCCAGCGGCCAAGTTTCGACTCTTGGGTTAGCATCACCCCTCCACTTT.

The rearrangement uses TRBV7-2 and TRBJ2-3; D unresolved. This CDR3 spans 17 amino acids. Germline CDR1 and CDR2: SGHTA and FQGNSA. V dropped 5 bases and J dropped 1 base, with 19 bases sitting between them. CDR3 protein: CASSPPRVGSRTDTQYF. The CDR3, as DNA: TGTGCCAGCAGCCCACCTCGCGTCGGTAGCCGCACAGATACGCAGTATTTT.

The genes are TRBV5-4 and TRBJ2-5; perhaps TRBD1 as D (6 bases). Trimming took 7 bases from V and 0 from J, leaving 13 bases between them. The V gene's germline CDR1 is SGHNT and CDR2 YYREEE (reference sequence). CDR3 size: 14 residues. CDR3 sequence (DNA): TGTGCCAGCCGGGACACGGTCGACCAAGAGACCCAGTACTTC. Translated: CASRDTVDQETQYF.

The chain joins TRBV7-2 to TRBJ1-6, with a tentative D call TRBD1 (6 bases). Looked up from germline, CDR1 is SGHTA and CDR2 is FQGNSA. V gave up 3 bases and J gave up 6 bases, with 12 bases separating them. The CDR3 covers 15 residues. CDR3 DNA: TGTGCCAGCAGCTTTGGACAGACAATTAATTCACCCCTCCACTTT. It specifies CASSFGQTINSPLHF.

The V gene is TRBV10-3, the J gene TRBJ2-1; tentatively, D is TRBD1 (6 bases). V was cut by 0 bases and J by 6 bases, with 18 bases left in between. Looked up from germline, CDR1 is ENHRY and CDR2 is SYGVKD. CDR3 length equals 17 residues. Here the CDR3 reads CAISESTRDNQGNEQFF. CDR3 bases: TGTGCCATCAGTGAGTCGACTCGGGACAACCAAGGCAATGAGCAGTTCTTC.

The chain recombines TRBV7-2 with TRBJ2-3; 11 bases map to TRBD2. V shed 1 base, J shed 3 bases, and the junction held 3 bases outside the gene matches. The CDR3 is 16 residues long. The germline CDR1 and CDR2 sequences are SGHTA and FQGNSA. The CDR3 here is CASSLGSGRGTDTQYF. CDR3 DNA: TGTGCCAGCAGCTTAGGTAGCGGGAGGGGGACAGATACGCAGTATTTT.

The chain joins TRBV7-2 to TRBJ2-3, with 7 nucleotides matching TRBD2. Trimming cost V 1 base and J 1 base; bases outside gene matches: 2. The CDR3 has 15 residues. CDR1 SGHTA and CDR2 FQGNSA come from the germline V gene. CDR3 sequence reads: CASSLGGSGTDTQYF. CDR3 nucleotide sequence: TGTGCCAGCAGCTTAGGCGGGAGCGGCACAGATACGCAGTATTTT.

V usage is TRBV4-3 and J usage is TRBJ1-1, with 7 bases that match TRBD1. This CDR3 has 14 amino acids. V was clipped by 3 bases and J by 4 bases; unmatched bases: 5. The germline V gene encodes CDR1 LGHNA and CDR2 YSLEER. In DNA form, the CDR3 reads TGCGCCAGCAGCCATGGACAGGAGGTCACTGAAGCTTTCTTT. As protein: CASSHGQEVTEAFF.

The V gene is TRBV7-9, the J gene TRBJ2-3; D gene ambiguous. Germline V gene data show CDR1 as SEHNR and CDR2 as FQNEAQ (reference sequence). This CDR3 contains 16 residues. Trimming removed 3 bases from V and 3 bases from J, with 16 bases in between. The CDR3 DNA follows: TGTGCCAGCAGCTTGCTCCGGGTAGTTGAAACAGATACGCAGTATTTT. This translates into CASSLLRVVETDTQYF. Complete variable domain (other parts from reference TRBV7-9 and TRBJ2-3): DTGVSQNPRHKITKRGQNVTFRCDPISEHNRLYWYRQTLGQGPEFLTYFQNEAQLEKSRLLSDRFSAERPKGSFSTLEIQRTEQGDSAMYLCASSLLRVVETDTQYFGPGTRLTVL.

The chain combines TRBV9 with TRBJ1-2, with TRBD1 matching 7 bases. This CDR3 has 17 residues. Trimming at V came to 0 bases and at J to 4 bases, leaving 12 bases not matched to a gene. Germline CDR1 reads SGDLS; CDR2 reads YYNGEE. This CDR3 is CASSVDAGGSSVYGYTF. The CDR3 DNA sequence: TGTGCCAGCAGCGTAGACGCAGGGGGGAGTTCGGTCTATGGCTACACCTTC.

V and J are TRBV5-4 and TRBJ2-7; TRBD1 aligns across 7 bases. CDR1 and CDR2 from the germline V gene are SGHNT and YYREEE (reference sequence). J lost 13 bases, V lost 0 bases, and 7 bases had no gene match. The CDR3 has 12 residues. This CDR3 is CASSLDRGRLYF. The CDR3 coding sequence is TGTGCCAGCAGCTTGGACAGGGGTCGCTTATACTTC.

CDR3 protein: CASSEQGADNQPQHF. The CDR3 DNA is TGTGCCAGCAGTGAACAGGGGGCCGACAATCAGCCCCAGCATTTT. J is TRBJ1-5 and V is TRBV28, with 9 bases fitting TRBD1. Unmatched junction bases numbered 5, after V lost 5 bases and J lost 3 bases. The germline V gene has CDR1 MDHEN and CDR2 SYDVKM. This CDR3 comprises 15 residues.